These T cell receptor beta chains were read from a single sample in a study of identical twins. TCRdb independently ran MiXCR on the 5' RACE reads; one entry per CDR3 protein. The table lists about 240,000 distinct CDR3 sequences, 10% to 15% of them singletons, with 4% to 5% in the top ten. These data also featured in a second study, about yellow fever vaccine responses in identical twins.

Sequenced input: memory (CD45RO+) T cells sorted from blood. Every receptor here comes from a woman between 18 and 30 years old in good health. The CDR3 runs from the conserved cysteine through the conserved F or W. Fields, in order: V gene, J gene, CDR3 protein.

v_call: TRBV20-1
j_call: TRBJ2-4
cdr3_aa: CSARGLSKNIQYF

v_call: TRBV7-3
j_call: TRBJ2-1
cdr3_aa: CASGLGGRNEQFF

v_call: TRBV5-1
j_call: TRBJ1-1
cdr3_aa: CASSLRQGVEAFF

v_call: TRBV7-3
j_call: TRBJ2-1
cdr3_aa: CASSGRGPYNEQFF

v_call: TRBV5-1
j_call: TRBJ2-3
cdr3_aa: CASSLRTSPDTQYF

v_call: TRBV11-1
j_call: TRBJ1-4
cdr3_aa: CASSSSLPGEKLFF

v_call: TRBV7-9
j_call: TRBJ2-5
cdr3_aa: CASSLDFQGEAQYF

v_call: TRBV5-5
j_call: TRBJ2-1
cdr3_aa: CASSPDGRKSEQFF

v_call: TRBV28
j_call: TRBJ2-5
cdr3_aa: CASSLPAPGTQYF

v_call: TRBV7-2
j_call: TRBJ2-5
cdr3_aa: CASSTRGRSETQYF

v_call: TRBV6-1
j_call: TRBJ2-7
cdr3_aa: CASTLSRGGYEQYF

v_call: TRBV6-6
j_call: TRBJ2-7
cdr3_aa: CASSYTIAGGGYF

v_call: TRBV5-6
j_call: TRBJ1-1
cdr3_aa: CASRKVGQINTEAFF

v_call: TRBV7-9
j_call: TRBJ2-1
cdr3_aa: CASSPNLRGRIDEQFF

v_call: TRBV24-1
j_call: TRBJ1-6
cdr3_aa: CATSDLMGGFNSPLHF

v_call: TRBV11-2
j_call: TRBJ2-5
cdr3_aa: CASSLRLEPGQETQYF

v_call: TRBV12-3/TRBV12-4
j_call: TRBJ1-2
cdr3_aa: CASSLGGTGPNYGYTF

v_call: TRBV18
j_call: TRBJ2-5
cdr3_aa: CASSPPAGAKETQYF

v_call: TRBV20-1
j_call: TRBJ2-1
cdr3_aa: CSAHIPGQGFYNEQFF

v_call: TRBV6-5
j_call: TRBJ2-1
cdr3_aa: CASSYSIEREQFF

v_call: TRBV21-1
j_call: TRBJ2-3
cdr3_aa: CANLRPGDTQYF

v_call: TRBV28
j_call: TRBJ1-2
cdr3_aa: CASRRTGTDIYGYTF

v_call: TRBV7-2
j_call: TRBJ1-5
cdr3_aa: CASSLDRFSNQPQHF

v_call: TRBV5-1
j_call: TRBJ2-5
cdr3_aa: CASSLVISGETQYF

v_call: TRBV7-2
j_call: TRBJ1-1
cdr3_aa: CASSFSGAGNTEAFF

v_call: TRBV6-5
j_call: TRBJ1-1
cdr3_aa: CASSYSVGGLNTEAFF

v_call: TRBV11-2
j_call: TRBJ2-5
cdr3_aa: CASSKRGLAGATKETQYF

v_call: TRBV28
j_call: TRBJ1-4
cdr3_aa: CASSLGGSDEKLFF

v_call: TRBV20-1
j_call: TRBJ2-2
cdr3_aa: CSAREGGSTGELFF

v_call: TRBV11-2
j_call: TRBJ2-6
cdr3_aa: CASSSRSVSGANVLTF

v_call: TRBV20-1
j_call: TRBJ1-2
cdr3_aa: CSARTANYGYTF

v_call: TRBV10-3
j_call: TRBJ1-5
cdr3_aa: CAISEEGQGSNQPQHF

v_call: TRBV5-1
j_call: TRBJ2-3
cdr3_aa: CASSLNLGLAGGASQQYF

v_call: TRBV28
j_call: TRBJ1-5
cdr3_aa: CASTEPQAYQPQHF

v_call: TRBV7-2
j_call: TRBJ2-7
cdr3_aa: CASSLLGKGEQYF

v_call: TRBV7-2
j_call: TRBJ2-7
cdr3_aa: CASSAGTGGVGYEQYF

v_call: TRBV5-1
j_call: TRBJ2-7
cdr3_aa: CASSLGGSKAGGVYEQYF

v_call: TRBV7-2
j_call: TRBJ2-5
cdr3_aa: CASSLRDNGRETQYF

v_call: TRBV10-3
j_call: TRBJ1-1
cdr3_aa: CAISETKGATNEAFF

v_call: TRBV20-1
j_call: TRBJ2-5
cdr3_aa: CSAAPPPQETQYF

v_call: TRBV20-1
j_call: TRBJ2-7
cdr3_aa: CSARDGLAGSIRSEQYF

v_call: TRBV12-3/TRBV12-4
j_call: TRBJ1-6
cdr3_aa: CASSPTAYNSPLHF

v_call: TRBV5-6
j_call: TRBJ2-3
cdr3_aa: CASSSTGTGGGTDTQYF

v_call: TRBV7-2
j_call: TRBJ2-7
cdr3_aa: CASSSQGPYEQYF

v_call: TRBV30
j_call: TRBJ1-1
cdr3_aa: CAWSARVEAFF

v_call: TRBV12-3/TRBV12-4
j_call: TRBJ2-5
cdr3_aa: CASIGVETQYF

v_call: TRBV7-6
j_call: TRBJ2-1
cdr3_aa: CASSLVAGVYNEQFF

v_call: TRBV5-1
j_call: TRBJ2-5
cdr3_aa: CASSPEVQETQYF

v_call: TRBV5-6
j_call: TRBJ2-5
cdr3_aa: CASSLTPGREETQYF

v_call: TRBV12-3/TRBV12-4
j_call: TRBJ2-1
cdr3_aa: CASNLRQGINEQFF

v_call: TRBV29-1
j_call: TRBJ2-7
cdr3_aa: CSVEEKAGRYEQYF

v_call: TRBV7-2
j_call: TRBJ1-6
cdr3_aa: CASRTTGQNSPLHF

v_call: TRBV5-1
j_call: TRBJ2-5
cdr3_aa: CASGLAGGKETQYF

v_call: TRBV29-1
j_call: TRBJ1-4
cdr3_aa: CSVGGVGLTQKLFF

v_call: TRBV20-1
j_call: TRBJ2-7
cdr3_aa: CSASSGTHYEQYF

v_call: TRBV20-1
j_call: TRBJ2-5
cdr3_aa: CSARDHRLRQETQYF

v_call: TRBV7-2
j_call: TRBJ1-1
cdr3_aa: CASSRTGTEAFF

v_call: TRBV5-6
j_call: TRBJ2-1
cdr3_aa: CASSFGTQPNEQFF

v_call: TRBV20-1
j_call: TRBJ1-1
cdr3_aa: CSASGTEPEAFF